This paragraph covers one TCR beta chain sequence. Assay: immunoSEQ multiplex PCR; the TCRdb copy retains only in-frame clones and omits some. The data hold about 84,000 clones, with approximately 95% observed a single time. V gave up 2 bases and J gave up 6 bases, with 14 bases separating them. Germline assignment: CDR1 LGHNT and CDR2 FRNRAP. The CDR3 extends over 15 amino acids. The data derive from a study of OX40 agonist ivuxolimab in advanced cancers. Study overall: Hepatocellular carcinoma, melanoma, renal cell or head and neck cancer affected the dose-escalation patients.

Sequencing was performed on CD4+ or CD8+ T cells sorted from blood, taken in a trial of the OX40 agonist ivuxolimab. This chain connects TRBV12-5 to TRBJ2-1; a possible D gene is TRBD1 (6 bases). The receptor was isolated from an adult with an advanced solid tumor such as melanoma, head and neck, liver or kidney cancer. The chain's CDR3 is CASGLIQGAGNEQFF. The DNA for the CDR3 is TGTGCTAGTGGTTTGATACAGGGCGCGGGCAATGAGCAGTTCTTC. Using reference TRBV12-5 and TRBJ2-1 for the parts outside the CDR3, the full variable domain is DARVTQTPRHKVTEMGQEVTMRCQPILGHNTVFWYRQTMMQGLELLAYFRNRAPLDDSGMPKDRFSAEMPDATLATLKIQPSEPRDSAVYFCASGLIQGAGNEQFFGPGTRLTVL.